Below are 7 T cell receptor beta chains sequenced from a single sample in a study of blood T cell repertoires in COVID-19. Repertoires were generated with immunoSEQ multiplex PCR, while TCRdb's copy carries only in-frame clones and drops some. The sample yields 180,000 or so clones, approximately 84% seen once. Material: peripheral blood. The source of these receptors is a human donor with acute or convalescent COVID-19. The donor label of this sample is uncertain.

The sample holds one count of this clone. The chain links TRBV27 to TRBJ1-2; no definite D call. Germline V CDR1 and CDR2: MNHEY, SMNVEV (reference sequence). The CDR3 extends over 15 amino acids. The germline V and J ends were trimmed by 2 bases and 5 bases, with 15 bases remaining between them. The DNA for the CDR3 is TGTGCCAGCAGTTTAGTGGAGGCCGCCCGATATGGCTACACCTTC. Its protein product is CASSLVEAARYGYTF.

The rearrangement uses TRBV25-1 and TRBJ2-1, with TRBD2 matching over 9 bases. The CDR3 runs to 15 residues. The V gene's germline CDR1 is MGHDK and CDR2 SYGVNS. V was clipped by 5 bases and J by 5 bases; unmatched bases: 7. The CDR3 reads CASSPSGNPHNEQFF. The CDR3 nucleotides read TGTGCCAGCAGTCCTAGCGGGAACCCTCACAATGAGCAGTTCTTC.

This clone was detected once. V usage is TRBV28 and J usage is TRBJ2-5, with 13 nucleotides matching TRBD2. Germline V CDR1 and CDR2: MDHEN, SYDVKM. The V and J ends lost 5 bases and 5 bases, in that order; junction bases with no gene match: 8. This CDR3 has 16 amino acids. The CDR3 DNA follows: TGTGCCAGCAGTCCTCTGACTAGCGGGAGGAGGGAGACCCAGTACTTC. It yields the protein CASSPLTSGRRETQYF.

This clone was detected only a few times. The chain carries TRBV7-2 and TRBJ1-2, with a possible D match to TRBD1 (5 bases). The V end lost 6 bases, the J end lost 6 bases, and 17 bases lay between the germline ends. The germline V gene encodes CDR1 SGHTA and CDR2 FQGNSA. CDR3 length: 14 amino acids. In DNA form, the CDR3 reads TGTGCCAGCAGTCCCTGGGGCAGGAATCATGGCTACACCTTC. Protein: CASSPWGRNHGYTF.

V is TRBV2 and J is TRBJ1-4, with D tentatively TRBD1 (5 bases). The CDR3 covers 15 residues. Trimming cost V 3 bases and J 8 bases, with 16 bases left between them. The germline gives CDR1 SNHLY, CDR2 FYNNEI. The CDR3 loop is CASSDDRQIREKLFF. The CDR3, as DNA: TGTGCCAGCAGTGACGATCGACAGATTAGGGAAAAACTGTTTTTT.

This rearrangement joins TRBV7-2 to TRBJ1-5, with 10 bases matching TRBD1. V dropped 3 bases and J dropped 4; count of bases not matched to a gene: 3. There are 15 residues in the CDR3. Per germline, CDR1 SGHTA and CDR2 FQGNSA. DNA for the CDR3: TGTGCCAGCAGCTTCGGGACAGGGGTAAATCAGCCCCAGCATTTT. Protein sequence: CASSFGTGVNQPQHF.

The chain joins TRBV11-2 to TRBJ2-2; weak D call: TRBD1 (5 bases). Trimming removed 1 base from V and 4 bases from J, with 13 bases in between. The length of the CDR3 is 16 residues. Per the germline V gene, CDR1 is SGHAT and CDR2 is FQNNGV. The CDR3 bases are TGTGCCAGCAGCTTAGGGGGAACAGGCGCCACCGGGGAGCTGTTTTTT. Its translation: CASSLGGTGATGELFF.